This TCR beta chain was sequenced during a study of cytomegalovirus exposure and HLA in healthy donors. Germline CDR1 reads SGHTA; CDR2 reads FQGNSA. This CDR3 has 15 amino acids. Trimming removed 0 bases from V and 7 bases from J, with 13 bases in between. PCR primers comprised 60 Vbeta and 13 Jbeta primers. Clones were sequenced by immunoSEQ multiplex PCR, and TCRdb holds only the in-frame ones, with some missing. Of 150,000 to 200,000 clones in the sample, 82% are singletons; the top ten hold approximately 0.74%. The receptor was isolated from a woman aged 18-29 years in good health and CMV-seronegative. J is TRBJ1-5 and V is TRBV7-2, with a tentative D call TRBD1 (5 bases). The sample was PBMCs. CDR3 in DNA: TGTGCCAGCAGCTTAGCAACAGGCTCCAGGCAGCCCCAGCATTTT. This sequence encodes CASSLATGSRQPQHF.